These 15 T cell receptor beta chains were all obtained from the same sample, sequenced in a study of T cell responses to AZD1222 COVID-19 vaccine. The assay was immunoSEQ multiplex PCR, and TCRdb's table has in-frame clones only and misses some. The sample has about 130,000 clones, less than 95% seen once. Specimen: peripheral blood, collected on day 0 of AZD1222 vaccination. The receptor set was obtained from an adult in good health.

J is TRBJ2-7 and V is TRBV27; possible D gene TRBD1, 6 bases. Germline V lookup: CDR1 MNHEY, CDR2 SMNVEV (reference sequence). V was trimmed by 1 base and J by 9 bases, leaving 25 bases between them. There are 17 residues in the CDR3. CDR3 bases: TGTGCCAGCAGTTTATTGGGGGCCGGGACGGATAGGATAAGGCAGTACTTC. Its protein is CASSLLGAGTDRIRQYF.

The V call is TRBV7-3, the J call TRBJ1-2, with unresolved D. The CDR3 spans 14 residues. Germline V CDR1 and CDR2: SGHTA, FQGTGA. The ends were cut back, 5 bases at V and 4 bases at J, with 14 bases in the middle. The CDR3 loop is CASSPRGDGYGYTF. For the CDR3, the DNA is TGTGCCAGCAGCCCACGGGGTGACGGCTATGGCTACACCTTC. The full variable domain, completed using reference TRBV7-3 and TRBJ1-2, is GAGVSQTPSNKVTEKGKYVELRCDPISGHTALYWYRQSLGQGPEFLIYFQGTGAADDSGLPNDRFFAVRPEGSVSTLKIQRTERGDSAVYLCASSPRGDGYGYTFGSGTRLTVV.

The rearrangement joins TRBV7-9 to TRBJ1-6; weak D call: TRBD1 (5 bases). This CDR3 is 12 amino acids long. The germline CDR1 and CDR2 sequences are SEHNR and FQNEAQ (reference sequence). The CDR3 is CALGGGASPLHF. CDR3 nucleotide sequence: TGTGCTCTGGGGGGTGGTGCTTCACCCCTCCACTTT.

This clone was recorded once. In DNA form, the CDR3 reads TGTGCCACCAGTGATGGGGGGGCGGCCCAGCATTTT. It translates to CATSDGGAAQHF. The V and J genes are TRBV24-1 and TRBJ1-5; the D gene is possibly TRBD1 (6 bases). This CDR3 has 12 amino acids. Germline V CDR1 and CDR2: KGHDR, SFDVKD. The V gene lost 3 bases and the J gene lost 11 bases, with 10 bases spanning the gap.

CDR3 protein: CASSRDRGDQPQHF. The CDR3 DNA reads TGTGCCAGCAGCCGAGACAGGGGGGATCAGCCCCAGCATTTT. The chain recombines TRBV27 with TRBJ1-5; 9 nucleotides match TRBD1. Trimming cost V 6 bases and J 5 bases; bases outside gene matches: 5. CDR1 is MNHEY and CDR2 is SMNVEV in the germline V gene (reference sequence). The length of the CDR3 is 14 residues.

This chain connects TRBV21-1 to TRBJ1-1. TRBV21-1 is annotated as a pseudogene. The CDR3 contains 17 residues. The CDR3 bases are TGTGCCAGCAGCAAAGCGCGGGGACTGGAGATGAACACTGAAGCTTTCTTT. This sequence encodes CASSKARGLEMNTEAFF.

The CDR3 DNA sequence: TGTGCCAGCTCACCAGGAGGGGGAGACCAGCCCCAGCATTTT. Translated: CASSPGGGDQPQHF. The J gene is TRBJ1-5, the V gene TRBV18, with D possibly being TRBD1 (6 bases). The germline V gene has CDR1 KGHSH and CDR2 LQKENI. The CDR3 length is 14 residues. The V gene lost 2 bases and the J gene lost 7 bases, with 12 bases spanning the gap. Using reference TRBV18 and TRBJ1-5 for the parts outside the CDR3, the full variable domain is NAGVMQNPRHLVRRRGQEARLRCSPMKGHSHVYWYRQLPEEGLKFMVYLQKENIIDESGMPKERFSAEFPKEGPSILRIQQVVRGDSAAYFCASSPGGGDQPQHFGDGTRLSIL.

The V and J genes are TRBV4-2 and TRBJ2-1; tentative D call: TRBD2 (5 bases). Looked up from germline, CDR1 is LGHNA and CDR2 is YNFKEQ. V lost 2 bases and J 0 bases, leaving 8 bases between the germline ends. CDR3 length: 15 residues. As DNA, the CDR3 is TGTGCCAGCAGCCAACGGGGAAGCTCCTACAATGAGCAGTTCTTC. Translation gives CASSQRGSSYNEQFF.

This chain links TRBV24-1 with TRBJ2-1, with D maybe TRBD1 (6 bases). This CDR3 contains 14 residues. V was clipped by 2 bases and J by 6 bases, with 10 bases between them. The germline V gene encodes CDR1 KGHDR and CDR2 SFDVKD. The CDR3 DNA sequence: TGTGCCACCAGTGATTCGCACAGGGTCAATGAGCAGTTCTTC. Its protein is CATSDSHRVNEQFF.

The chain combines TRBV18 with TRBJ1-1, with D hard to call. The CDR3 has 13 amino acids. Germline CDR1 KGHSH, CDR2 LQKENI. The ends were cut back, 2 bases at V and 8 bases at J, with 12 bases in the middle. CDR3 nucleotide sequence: TGTGCCAGCTCACCATCTAGTCGATCCGAAGCTTTCTTT. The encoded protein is CASSPSSRSEAFF.

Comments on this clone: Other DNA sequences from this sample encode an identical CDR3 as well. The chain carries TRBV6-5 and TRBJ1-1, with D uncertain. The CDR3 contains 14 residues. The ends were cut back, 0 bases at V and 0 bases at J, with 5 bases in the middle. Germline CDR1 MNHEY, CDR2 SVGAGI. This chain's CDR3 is CASSYSGLNTEAFF. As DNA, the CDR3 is TGTGCCAGCAGTTACTCAGGGCTGAACACTGAAGCTTTCTTT.

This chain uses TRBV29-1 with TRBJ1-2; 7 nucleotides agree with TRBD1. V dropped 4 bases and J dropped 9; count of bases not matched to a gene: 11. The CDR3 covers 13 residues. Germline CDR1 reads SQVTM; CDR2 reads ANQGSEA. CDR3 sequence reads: CSVVTRLTGSYTF. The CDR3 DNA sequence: TGCAGCGTTGTAACTAGGCTGACAGGGAGCTACACCTTC.

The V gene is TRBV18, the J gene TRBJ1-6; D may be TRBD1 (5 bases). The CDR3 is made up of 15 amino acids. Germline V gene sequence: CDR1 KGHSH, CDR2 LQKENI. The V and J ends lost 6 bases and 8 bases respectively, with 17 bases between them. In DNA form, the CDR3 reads TGTGCCAGCTCTACCGGGGGGACGGGGGATTCACCCCTCCACTTT. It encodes CASSTGGTGDSPLHF.

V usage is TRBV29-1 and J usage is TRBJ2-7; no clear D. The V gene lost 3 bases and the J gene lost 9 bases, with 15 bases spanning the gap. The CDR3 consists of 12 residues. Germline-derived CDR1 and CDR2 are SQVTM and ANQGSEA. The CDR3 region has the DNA TGCAGCGTTGAGGGCCCACGCGGTCGGCAGTACTTC. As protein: CSVEGPRGRQYF.

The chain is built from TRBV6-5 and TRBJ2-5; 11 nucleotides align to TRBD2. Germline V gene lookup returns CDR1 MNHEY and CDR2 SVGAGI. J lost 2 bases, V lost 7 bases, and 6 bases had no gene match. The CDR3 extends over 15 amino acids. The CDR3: CASNRLAGSQETQYF. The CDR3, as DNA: TGTGCCAGCAATCGACTAGCGGGGAGTCAAGAGACCCAGTACTTC.